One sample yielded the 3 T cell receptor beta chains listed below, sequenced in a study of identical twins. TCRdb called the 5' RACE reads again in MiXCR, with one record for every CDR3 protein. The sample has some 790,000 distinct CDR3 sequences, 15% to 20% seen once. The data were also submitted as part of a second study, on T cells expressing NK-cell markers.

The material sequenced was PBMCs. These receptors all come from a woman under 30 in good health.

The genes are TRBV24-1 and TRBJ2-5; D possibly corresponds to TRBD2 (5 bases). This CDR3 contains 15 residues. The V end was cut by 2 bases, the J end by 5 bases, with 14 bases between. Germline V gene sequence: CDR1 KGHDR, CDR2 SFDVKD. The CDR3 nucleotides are TGTGCCACCAGTGATTCGACTGGAGGTGGTGAGACCCAGTACTTC. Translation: CATSDSTGGGETQYF.

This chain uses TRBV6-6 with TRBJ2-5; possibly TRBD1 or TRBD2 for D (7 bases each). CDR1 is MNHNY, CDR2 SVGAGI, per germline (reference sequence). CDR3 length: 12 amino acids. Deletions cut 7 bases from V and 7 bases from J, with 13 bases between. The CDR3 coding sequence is TGTGCCAGCATCTTCAGGGGGGGGACCCAGTACTTC. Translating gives CASIFRGGTQYF.

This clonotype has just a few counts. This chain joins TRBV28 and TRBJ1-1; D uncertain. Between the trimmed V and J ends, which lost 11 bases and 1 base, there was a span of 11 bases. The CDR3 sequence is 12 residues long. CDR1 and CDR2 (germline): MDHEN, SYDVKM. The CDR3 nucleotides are TGTGCCGGCCGACGGGCGAACACTGAAGCTTTCTTT. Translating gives CAGRRANTEAFF.